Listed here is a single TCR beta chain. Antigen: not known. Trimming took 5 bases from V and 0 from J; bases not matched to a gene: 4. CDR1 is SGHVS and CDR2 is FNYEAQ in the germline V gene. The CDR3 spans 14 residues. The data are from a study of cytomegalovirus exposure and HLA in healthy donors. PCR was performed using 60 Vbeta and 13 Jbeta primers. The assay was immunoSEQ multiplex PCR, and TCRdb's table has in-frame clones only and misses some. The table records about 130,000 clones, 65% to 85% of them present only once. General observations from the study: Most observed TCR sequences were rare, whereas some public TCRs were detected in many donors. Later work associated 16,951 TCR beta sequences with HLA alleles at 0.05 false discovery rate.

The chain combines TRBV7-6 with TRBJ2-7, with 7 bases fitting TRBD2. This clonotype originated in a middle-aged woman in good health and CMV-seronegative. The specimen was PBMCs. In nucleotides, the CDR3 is TGTGCCAGCAGCACAGCGGGGAACTCCTACGAGCAGTACTTC. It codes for CASSTAGNSYEQYF.